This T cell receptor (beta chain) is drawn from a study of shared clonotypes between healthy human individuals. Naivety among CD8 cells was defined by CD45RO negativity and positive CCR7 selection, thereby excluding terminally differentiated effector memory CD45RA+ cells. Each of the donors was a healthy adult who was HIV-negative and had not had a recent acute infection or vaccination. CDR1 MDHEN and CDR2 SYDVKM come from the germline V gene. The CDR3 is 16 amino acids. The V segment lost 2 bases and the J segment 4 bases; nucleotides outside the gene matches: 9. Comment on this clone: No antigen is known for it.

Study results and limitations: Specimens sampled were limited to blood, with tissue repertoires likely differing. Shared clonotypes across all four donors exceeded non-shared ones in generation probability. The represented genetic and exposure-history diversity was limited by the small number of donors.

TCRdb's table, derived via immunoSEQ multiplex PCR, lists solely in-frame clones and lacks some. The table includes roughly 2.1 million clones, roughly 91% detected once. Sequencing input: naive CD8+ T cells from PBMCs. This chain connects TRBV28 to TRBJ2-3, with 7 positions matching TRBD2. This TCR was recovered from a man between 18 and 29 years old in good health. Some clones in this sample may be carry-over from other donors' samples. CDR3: CASSLSPDGRADTQYF. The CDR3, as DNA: TGTGCCAGCAGTTTAAGTCCGGATGGGAGGGCAGATACGCAGTATTTT. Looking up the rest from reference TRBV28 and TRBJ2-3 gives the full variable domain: DVKVTQSSRYLVKRTGEKVFLECVQDMDHENMFWYRQDPGLGLRLIYFSYDVKMKEKGDIPEGYSVSREKKERFSLILESASTNQTSMYLCASSLSPDGRADTQYFGPGTRLTVL.